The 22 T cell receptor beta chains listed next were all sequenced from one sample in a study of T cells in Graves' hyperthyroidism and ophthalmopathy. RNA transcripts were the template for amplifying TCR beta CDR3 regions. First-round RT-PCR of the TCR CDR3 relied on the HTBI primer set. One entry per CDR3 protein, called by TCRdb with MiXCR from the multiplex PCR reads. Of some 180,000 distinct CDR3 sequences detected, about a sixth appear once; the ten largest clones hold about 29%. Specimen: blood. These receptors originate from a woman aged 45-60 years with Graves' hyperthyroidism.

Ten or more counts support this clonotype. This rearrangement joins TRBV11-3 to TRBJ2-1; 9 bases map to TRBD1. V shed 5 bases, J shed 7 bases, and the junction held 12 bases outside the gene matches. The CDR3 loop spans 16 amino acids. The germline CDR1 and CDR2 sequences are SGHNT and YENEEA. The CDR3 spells CASSKGGTGLGNEQFF. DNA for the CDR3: TGTGCCAGCAGCAAGGGAGGGACAGGGCTTGGAAATGAGCAGTTCTTC.

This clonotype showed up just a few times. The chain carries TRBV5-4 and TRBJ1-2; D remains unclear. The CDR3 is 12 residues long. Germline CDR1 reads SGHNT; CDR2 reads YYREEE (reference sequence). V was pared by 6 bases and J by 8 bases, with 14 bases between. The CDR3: CASTGPSRGYTF. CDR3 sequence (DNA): TGTGCCAGCACCGGACCTTCCCGGGGCTACACCTTC.

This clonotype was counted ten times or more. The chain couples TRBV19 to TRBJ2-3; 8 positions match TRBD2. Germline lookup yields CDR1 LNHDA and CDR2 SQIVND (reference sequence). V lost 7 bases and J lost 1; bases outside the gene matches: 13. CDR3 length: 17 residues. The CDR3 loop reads CASMKREATSGTDTQYF. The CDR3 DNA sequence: TGTGCCAGTATGAAGAGGGAGGCGACTAGCGGCACAGATACGCAGTATTTT.

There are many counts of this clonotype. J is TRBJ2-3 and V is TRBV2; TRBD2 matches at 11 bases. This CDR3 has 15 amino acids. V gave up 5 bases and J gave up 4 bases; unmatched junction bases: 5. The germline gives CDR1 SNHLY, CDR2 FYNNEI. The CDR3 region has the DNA TGTGCCAGCAGTCGACTAGCGGGGACACCAGATACGCAGTATTTT. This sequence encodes CASSRLAGTPDTQYF.

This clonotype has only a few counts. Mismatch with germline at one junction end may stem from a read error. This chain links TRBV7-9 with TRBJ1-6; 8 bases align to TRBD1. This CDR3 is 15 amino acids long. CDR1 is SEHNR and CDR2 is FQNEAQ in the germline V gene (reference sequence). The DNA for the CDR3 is TGTGCCAGCAGCAAAGGGGACAGGTCTAATTCACCCCCCCACTTT. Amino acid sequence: CASSKGDRSNSPPHF.

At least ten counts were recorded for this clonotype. The CDR3 sequence: CATLADRSYEQYF. Here the CDR3 DNA reads TGTGCCACCCTAGCGGACAGGAGCTACGAGCAGTACTTC. V and J are TRBV6-1 and TRBJ2-7; tentatively, D is TRBD1 or TRBD2 (7 bases each). This CDR3 has 13 residues. Per the germline V gene, CDR1 is MNHNS and CDR2 is SASEGT. V gave up 10 bases and J gave up 3 bases, with 16 bases separating them.

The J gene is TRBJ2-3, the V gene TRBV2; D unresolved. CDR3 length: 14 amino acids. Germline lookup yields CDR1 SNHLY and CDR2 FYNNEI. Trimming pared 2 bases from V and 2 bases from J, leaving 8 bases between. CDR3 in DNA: TGTGCCAGCAGTGAAAGGTTAATCACAGATACGCAGTATTTT. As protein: CASSERLITDTQYF.

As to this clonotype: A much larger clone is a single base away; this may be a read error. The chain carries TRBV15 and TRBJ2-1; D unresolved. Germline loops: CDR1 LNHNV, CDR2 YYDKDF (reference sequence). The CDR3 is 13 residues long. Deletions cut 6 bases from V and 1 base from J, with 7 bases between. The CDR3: CATRQHSYNEQFF. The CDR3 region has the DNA TGTGCCACCAGGCAGCATTCCTACAATGAGCAGTTCTTC.

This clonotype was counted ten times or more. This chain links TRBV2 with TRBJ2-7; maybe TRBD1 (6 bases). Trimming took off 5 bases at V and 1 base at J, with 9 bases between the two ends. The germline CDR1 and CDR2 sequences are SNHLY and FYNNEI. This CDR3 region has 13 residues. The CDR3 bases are TGTGCCAGCAGTTCACAGGGTTCCTACGAGCAGTACTTC. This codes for CASSSQGSYEQYF.

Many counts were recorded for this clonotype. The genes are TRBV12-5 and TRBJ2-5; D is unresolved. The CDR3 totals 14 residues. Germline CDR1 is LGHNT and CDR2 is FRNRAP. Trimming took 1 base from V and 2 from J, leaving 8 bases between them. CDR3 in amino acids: CASGLGGLQETQYF. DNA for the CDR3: TGTGCTAGTGGTTTGGGTGGATTGCAAGAGACCCAGTACTTC.

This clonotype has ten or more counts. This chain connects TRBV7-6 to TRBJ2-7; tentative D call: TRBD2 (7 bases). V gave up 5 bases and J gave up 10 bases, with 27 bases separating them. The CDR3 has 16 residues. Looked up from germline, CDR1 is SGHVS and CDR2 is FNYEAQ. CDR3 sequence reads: CASSPSGGARGPDQYF. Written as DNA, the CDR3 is TGTGCCAGCAGCCCGAGTGGGGGGGCGCGAGGGCCGGATCAGTACTTC.

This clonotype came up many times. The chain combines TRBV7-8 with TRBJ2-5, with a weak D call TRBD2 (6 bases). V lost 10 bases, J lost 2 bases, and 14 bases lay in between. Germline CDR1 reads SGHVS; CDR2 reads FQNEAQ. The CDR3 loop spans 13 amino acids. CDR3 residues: CATKRGSQETQYF. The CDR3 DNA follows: TGTGCCACGAAACGGGGGTCTCAAGAGACCCAGTACTTC.

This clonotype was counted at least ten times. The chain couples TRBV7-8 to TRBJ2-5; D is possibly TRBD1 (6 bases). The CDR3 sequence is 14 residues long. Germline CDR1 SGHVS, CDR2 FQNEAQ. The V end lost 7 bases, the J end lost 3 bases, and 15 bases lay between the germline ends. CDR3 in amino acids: CASIPPGDEETQYF. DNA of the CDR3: TGTGCCAGCATCCCACCAGGGGATGAAGAGACCCAGTACTTC. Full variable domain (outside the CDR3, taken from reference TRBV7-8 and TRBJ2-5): GAGVSQSPRYKVAKRGQDVALRCDPISGHVSLFWYQQALGQGPEFLTYFQNEAQLDKSGLPSDRFFAERPEGSVSTLKIQRTQQEDSAVYLCASIPPGDEETQYFGPGTRLLVL.

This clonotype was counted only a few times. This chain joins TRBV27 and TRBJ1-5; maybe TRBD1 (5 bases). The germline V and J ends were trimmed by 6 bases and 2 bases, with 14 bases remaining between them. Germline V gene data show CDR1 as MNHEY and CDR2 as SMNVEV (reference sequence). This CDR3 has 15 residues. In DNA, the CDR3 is TGTGCCAGCAGCCTCGACAGTTCTGGCAATCAGCCCCAGCATTTT. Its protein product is CASSLDSSGNQPQHF.

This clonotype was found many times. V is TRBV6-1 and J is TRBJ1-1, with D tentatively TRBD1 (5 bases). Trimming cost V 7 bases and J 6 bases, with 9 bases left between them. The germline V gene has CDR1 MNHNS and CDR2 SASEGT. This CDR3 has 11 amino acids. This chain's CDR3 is CASTTTAEAFF. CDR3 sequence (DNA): TGTGCCAGCACTACGACAGCTGAAGCTTTCTTT.

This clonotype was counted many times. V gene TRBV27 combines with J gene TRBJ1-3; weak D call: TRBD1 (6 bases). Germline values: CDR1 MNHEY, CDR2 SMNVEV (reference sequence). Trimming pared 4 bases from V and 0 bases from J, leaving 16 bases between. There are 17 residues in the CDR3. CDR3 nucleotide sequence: TGTGCCAGCAGTTCAACCTGGGACAAGCGCTCTGGAAACACCATATATTTT. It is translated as CASSSTWDKRSGNTIYF.

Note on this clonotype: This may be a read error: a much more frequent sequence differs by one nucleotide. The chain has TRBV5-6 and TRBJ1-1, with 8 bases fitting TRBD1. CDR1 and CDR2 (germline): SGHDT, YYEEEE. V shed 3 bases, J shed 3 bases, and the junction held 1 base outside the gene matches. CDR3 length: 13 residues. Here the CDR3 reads CASSWTGHTEAFF. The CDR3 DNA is TGTGCCAGCAGCTGGACAGGGCACACTGAAGCTTTCTTT.

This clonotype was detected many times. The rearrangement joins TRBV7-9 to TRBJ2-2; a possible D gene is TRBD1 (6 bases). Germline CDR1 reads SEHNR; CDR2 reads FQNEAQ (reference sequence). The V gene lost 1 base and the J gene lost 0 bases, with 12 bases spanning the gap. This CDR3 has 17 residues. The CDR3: CASSLVLGHPNTGELFF. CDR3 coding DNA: TGTGCCAGCAGCTTAGTGTTGGGACACCCGAACACCGGGGAGCTGTTTTTT.

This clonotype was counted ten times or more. The CDR3: CASSDPQGRVDGELFF. CDR3 bases: TGCGCCAGCAGTGACCCCCAGGGCCGAGTTGACGGGGAGCTGTTTTTT. The chain links TRBV10-1 to TRBJ2-2; D perhaps matches TRBD1 (5 bases). The V end was cut by 3 bases, the J end by 7 bases, with 18 bases between. CDR1 is WNHNN and CDR2 is SYGVQD in the germline V gene (reference sequence). This CDR3 region has 16 residues.

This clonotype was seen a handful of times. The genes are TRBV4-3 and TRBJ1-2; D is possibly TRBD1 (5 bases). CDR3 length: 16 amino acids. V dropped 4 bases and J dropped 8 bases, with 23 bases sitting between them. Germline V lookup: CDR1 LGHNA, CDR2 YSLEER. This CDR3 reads CASSRGGRGGLRGYTF. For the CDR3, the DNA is TGCGCCAGCAGCCGGGGGGGTCGGGGTGGCCTTCGGGGCTACACCTTC.

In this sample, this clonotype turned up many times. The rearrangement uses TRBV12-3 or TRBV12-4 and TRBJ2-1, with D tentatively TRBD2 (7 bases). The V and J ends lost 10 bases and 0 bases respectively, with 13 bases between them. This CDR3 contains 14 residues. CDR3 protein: CATGGGGSYNEQFF. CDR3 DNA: TGTGCCACGGGGGGCGGGGGCTCCTACAATGAGCAGTTCTTC.

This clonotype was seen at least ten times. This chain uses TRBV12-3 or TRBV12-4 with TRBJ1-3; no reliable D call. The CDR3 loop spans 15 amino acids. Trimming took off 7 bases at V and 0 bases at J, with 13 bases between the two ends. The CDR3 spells CASTPLEYSGNTIYF. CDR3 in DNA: TGTGCCAGCACTCCACTAGAATACTCTGGAAACACCATATATTTT.